This is a list of T cell receptor beta chains from one sample in a study of CD8 T cells in Susac syndrome. MiXCR was run by TCRdb on the immunoSEQ multiplex PCR reads, yielding one entry per CDR3 protein. The sample has 90,000 to 150,000 distinct CDR3 sequences, 93% seen once. Material: CD4+ T cells from PBMCs. These receptor sequences come from a human donor with multiple sclerosis. CDR3s include the opening cysteine and the closing phenylalanine or tryptophan. The order of the fields is J gene, clone size, D gene, V gene, CDR3 DNA, CDR3 protein. D genes are given only for firm matches. Rows give clone size only sometimes, using once, few, many, or a class for an expanded clone.

J: TRBJ1-2
size: once
D: TRBD1
V: TRBV20-1
DNA: TGCAGTGCAACCGACAGGGTCTATGGCTACACCTTC
CDR3: CSATDRVYGYTF

J: TRBJ1-2
size: .
D: TRBD1
V: TRBV5-6
DNA: TGTGCCAGCAGCCCTGGGACAGGGGGCTGGGGCTACACCTTC
CDR3: CASSPGTGGWGYTF

J: TRBJ2-5
size: .
D: .
V: TRBV18
DNA: TGTGCCAGCTCACCCCCAGACCGTAGAGAGACCCAGTACTTC
CDR3: CASSPPDRRETQYF

J: TRBJ2-7
size: .
D: TRBD1
V: TRBV10-3
DNA: TGTGCCATCAGTTCTCCGGGACAGGGAGGGTACGAGCAGTACTTC
CDR3: CAISSPGQGGYEQYF

J: TRBJ1-2
size: .
D: .
V: TRBV29-1
DNA: TGCAGCGTTGGCCTTCGGGACATAAACTATGGCTACACCTTC
CDR3: CSVGLRDINYGYTF

J: TRBJ1-5
size: .
D: .
V: TRBV19
DNA: TGTGCCAGTAGCCGCGGGGGGGGCAATCAGCCCCAGCATTTT
CDR3: CASSRGGGNQPQHF

J: TRBJ1-2
size: .
D: .
V: TRBV4-3
DNA: TGCGCCAGCAGCCAAGAAACAGGGTCTTGGTATGGCTACACCTTC
CDR3: CASSQETGSWYGYTF

J: TRBJ2-2
size: .
D: .
V: TRBV3-1
DNA: TGTGCCAGCAGCCCGGCGGCTCTACGACGAGCCCTTATGAACACCGGGGAGCTGTTTTTT
CDR3: CASSPAALRRALMNTGELFF

J: TRBJ1-2
size: once
D: TRBD1
V: TRBV27
DNA: TGTGCCAGCAGTTTAAGCCAGGGGGCCTCTGGCTACACCTTC
CDR3: CASSLSQGASGYTF

J: TRBJ1-1
size: .
D: .
V: TRBV18
DNA: TGTGCCAGCTCATCGGCAGTGACAGCGATAAACACTGAAGCTTTCTTT
CDR3: CASSSAVTAINTEAFF

J: TRBJ2-3
size: .
D: TRBD2
V: TRBV5-1
DNA: TGCGCCAGCAGTTCAAGGACTAGCGGGGGTACAGATACGCAGTATTTT
CDR3: CASSSRTSGGTDTQYF

J: TRBJ2-4
size: .
D: TRBD1
V: TRBV7-3
DNA: TGTGCCAGCAGCTTAACACCGGGACAGGGAGTTGGAAACATTCAGTACTTC
CDR3: CASSLTPGQGVGNIQYF

J: TRBJ1-6
size: .
D: .
V: TRBV30
DNA: TGTGCCTGGCGACCCCCCGTCCCGCCCTATAATTCACCCCTCCACTTT
CDR3: CAWRPPVPPYNSPLHF

J: TRBJ2-7
size: .
D: TRBD1
V: TRBV27
DNA: TGTGCCAGCAGTAGACAGGGGGCCGCGTCCTTTCGAGAGCAGTACTTC
CDR3: CASSRQGAASFREQYF

J: TRBJ1-2
size: .
D: .
V: TRBV30
DNA: TGTGCCTGGAGTAAGGGTTCGAACGGCTACACCTTC
CDR3: CAWSKGSNGYTF

J: TRBJ1-1
size: .
D: .
V: TRBV20-1
DNA: TGCAGTGCTCTCGCCATAAAAGCTTTCTTT
CDR3: CSALAIKAFF

J: TRBJ1-2
size: once
D: TRBD1
V: TRBV28
DNA: TGTGCCAGCAGTCCTTGGACAGGGCAACTCCTTGGCTACACCTTC
CDR3: CASSPWTGQLLGYTF

J: TRBJ1-4
size: once
D: .
V: TRBV19
DNA: TGTGCCAGTAGTCCCTGGACACTGAATGAAAAACTGTTTTTT
CDR3: CASSPWTLNEKLFF

J: TRBJ1-4
size: .
D: .
V: TRBV18
DNA: TGTGCCAGCTCACCTAATCATGAAAAACTGTTTTTT
CDR3: CASSPNHEKLFF

J: TRBJ2-1
size: .
D: .
V: TRBV9
DNA: TGTGCCAGCAGCGTAGTAGAGTCCCGGGTCCCGTTCTTC
CDR3: CASSVVESRVPFF

J: TRBJ2-1
size: once
D: .
V: TRBV30
DNA: TGTGCCTGGAGTGCTGTCAGCGGTGAGCAGTTCTTC
CDR3: CAWSAVSGEQFF

J: TRBJ1-3
size: .
D: .
V: TRBV20-1
DNA: TGCAGTGCTAGACCTAGTCTCTCGGAAAACACCATATATTTT
CDR3: CSARPSLSENTIYF

J: TRBJ1-4
size: .
D: TRBD1
V: TRBV19
DNA: TGTGCCAGTAGTATAATGACAGGGGATGAAAAACTGTTTTTT
CDR3: CASSIMTGDEKLFF

J: TRBJ2-1
size: .
D: .
V: TRBV7-9
DNA: TGTGCCAGCACCGCAGGAACCCATGAGCAGTTCTTC
CDR3: CASTAGTHEQFF

J: TRBJ1-5
size: .
D: .
V: TRBV10-3
DNA: TGTGCCATCAAGGATAGGGAGGATCAGCCCCAGCATTTT
CDR3: CAIKDREDQPQHF

J: TRBJ1-2
size: .
D: .
V: TRBV29-1
DNA: TGCAGCGTTGAAGACAGGCTGAGTGGCTACACCTTC
CDR3: CSVEDRLSGYTF

J: TRBJ1-2
size: once
D: .
V: TRBV7-9
DNA: TGTGCCAGCAGCTTAACAGGTCCTCAAGGGAATGGCTACACCTTC
CDR3: CASSLTGPQGNGYTF